This TCR beta chain was recorded in a study of T cell repertoires in cytomegalovirus infection. Unmatched junction bases numbered 10, after V lost 5 bases and J lost 3 bases. The V gene's germline CDR1 is DFQATT and CDR2 SNEGSKA (reference sequence). CDR3 length: 15 amino acids. TCRdb called the reads again in MiXCR, with one record for every CDR3 protein. Seen here are about 300,000 distinct CDR3 sequences, roughly 9.3% observed once, and the top ten hold about 2.3%. Study-wide results and limits: HLA-C-restricted, CMV-specific TCR beta clonotypes were dominant ex vivo.

This clonotype was counted ten times or more. What it binds is not known. The chain uses TRBV20-1 and TRBJ2-4; TRBD1 aligns across 7 bases. Specimen: PBMCs. This TCR came from a human donor in good health (CMV status not recorded). Some clones in this sample may be carry-over from other donors' samples. The CDR3 spells CSARKGGYDKNIQYF. The CDR3 region has the DNA TGCAGTGCTCGAAAAGGGGGCTATGACAAAAACATTCAGTACTTC.